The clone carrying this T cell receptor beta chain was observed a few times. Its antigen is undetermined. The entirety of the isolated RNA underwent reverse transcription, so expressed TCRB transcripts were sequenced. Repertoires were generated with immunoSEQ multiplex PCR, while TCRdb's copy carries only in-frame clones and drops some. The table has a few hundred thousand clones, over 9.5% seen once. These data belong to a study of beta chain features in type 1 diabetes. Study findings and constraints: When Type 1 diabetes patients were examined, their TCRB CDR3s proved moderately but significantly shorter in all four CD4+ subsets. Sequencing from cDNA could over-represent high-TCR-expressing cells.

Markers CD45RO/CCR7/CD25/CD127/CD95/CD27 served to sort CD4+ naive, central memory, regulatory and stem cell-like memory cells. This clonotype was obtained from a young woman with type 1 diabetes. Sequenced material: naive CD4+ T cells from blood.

The DNA for the CDR3 is TGTGCCAGCAGCGATAGGACAGGGGGAGTCTATGGCTACACCTTC. It is translated as CASSDRTGGVYGYTF. V and J are TRBV9 and TRBJ1-2, with 10 positions matching TRBD1. With 3 bases clipped from V and 4 bases from J, the junction kept 6 bases outside the gene matches. This CDR3 is 15 amino acids long. The germline gives CDR1 SGDLS, CDR2 YYNGEE.